This section outlines one T cell receptor beta chain sequence together with its context. V lost 0 bases and J lost 8, with 14 bases in between. Per the germline V gene, CDR1 is LGHNT and CDR2 is FRNRAP. The CDR3 has 15 amino acids. Generated by immunoSEQ multiplex PCR, the TCRdb table keeps only in-frame clones and is missing some. The sample yields about 84,000 clones, 85% to 90% seen once. The sample belongs to a study of OX40 agonist ivuxolimab in advanced cancers. The V call is TRBV12-5, the J call TRBJ2-1; D uncertain. The receptor was isolated from an adult with an advanced solid tumor such as melanoma, head and neck, liver or kidney cancer. The sample here was CD4+ or CD8+ T cells sorted from blood, taken in a trial of the OX40 agonist ivuxolimab. In nucleotides, the CDR3 is TGTGCTAGTGGTTTGGTTGGTCTTGGGCGCGATGAGCAGTTCTTC. As protein: CASGLVGLGRDEQFF.